Sequencing of this T cell receptor (beta chain) was carried out in a study of naive and memory T cell subsets. Notes on the study in general: Naive and memory subsets had different power law exponents for TCR abundance.

An equimolar mix of two oligonucleotides served as the beta constant-region primer for TRBC1 and TRBC2. A single record per CDR3 protein comes from TCRdb applying MiXCR to the UMI-ligation and nested PCR reads. The top ten hold about 0.15% of the sample, which has 150,000 or so distinct CDR3 sequences, about 17% seen once. Overnight CMV lysate stimulation of fresh PBMCs defined donor CMV status by CD4+ IFNgamma. Cells stained for CD3, CD4, CD8, CD45RA and CD27 were sorted into four subsets. This clonotype was seen a few times. Its antigen is currently unknown. What was sequenced was naive CD4+ T cells from blood. This sequence originates from a human donor in good health.

The CDR3 spells CASSYTGRTEAFF. In DNA form, the CDR3 reads TGTGCCAGCAGCTATACGGGACGAACTGAAGCTTTCTTT. This chain connects TRBV7-2 to TRBJ1-1; the D gene is possibly TRBD1 (5 bases). Germline CDR1 is SGHTA and CDR2 is FQGNSA. V lost 4 bases, J lost 5 bases, and 11 bases lay in between. The CDR3 consists of 13 residues.